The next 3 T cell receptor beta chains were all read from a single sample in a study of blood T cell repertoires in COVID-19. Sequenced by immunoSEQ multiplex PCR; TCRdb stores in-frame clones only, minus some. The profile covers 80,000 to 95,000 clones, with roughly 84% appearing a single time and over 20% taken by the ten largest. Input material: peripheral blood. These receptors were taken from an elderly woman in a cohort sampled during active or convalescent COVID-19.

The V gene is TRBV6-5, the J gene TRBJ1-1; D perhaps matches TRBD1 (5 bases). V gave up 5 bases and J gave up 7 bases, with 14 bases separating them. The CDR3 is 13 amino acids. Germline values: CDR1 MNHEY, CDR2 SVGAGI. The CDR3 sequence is CASSRGALGEAFF. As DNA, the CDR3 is TGTGCCAGCAGTCGTGGGGCGTTGGGTGAAGCTTTCTTT.

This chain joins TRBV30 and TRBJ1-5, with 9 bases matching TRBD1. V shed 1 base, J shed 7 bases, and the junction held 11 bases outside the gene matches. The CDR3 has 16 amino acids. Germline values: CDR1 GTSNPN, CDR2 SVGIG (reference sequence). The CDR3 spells CAWSARHRGLGQPQHF. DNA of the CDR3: TGTGCCTGGAGTGCAAGACACAGGGGGCTGGGACAGCCCCAGCATTTT.

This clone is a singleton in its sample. The CDR3 coding sequence is TGTGCCAGCAGACTACCGGGACAGGTTTACAATGAGCAGTTCTTC. Protein: CASRLPGQVYNEQFF. The chain links TRBV5-8 to TRBJ2-1, with 8 bases that match TRBD1. The CDR3 is 15 amino acids. Germline CDR1 reads SGHTS; CDR2 reads YDEGEE. With V trimmed by 5 bases and J by 4 bases, 8 bases remained unmatched.